A selection of T cell receptor beta chains follows, all from one sample in a study of T cells after yellow fever vaccination. TCRdb used MiXCR to reprocess the 5' RACE reads, holding one entry per CDR3 protein. The sample has about 63,000 distinct CDR3 sequences, 7.4% seen once. The specimen was CD8+ T cells sorted from PBMCs, collected 15 days after the yellow fever booster vaccination. The source is a man aged 25-45 years who received the YFV17D yellow fever vaccine. CDR3s include the opening cysteine and the closing phenylalanine or tryptophan. A D gene is named only where the DNA matches it firmly. Not every row has a clone size; where given, it reads once, few, many or a size class.

V gene,clone size,D gene,J gene,CDR3 protein,CDR3 DNA
TRBV11-2,many,-,TRBJ2-3,CASSLADTQYF,TGTGCCAGCAGCTTAGCGGATACGCAGTATTTT
TRBV27,many,TRBD1,TRBJ2-7,CASIATGQGDYEQYF,TGTGCCAGCATCGCTACGGGACAGGGGGACTACGAGCAGTACTTC
TRBV7-9,many,-,TRBJ1-6,CASTDSPPDSPLHF,TGTGCCAGCACCGACAGCCCTCCGGATTCACCCCTCCACTTT
TRBV6-6,-,-,TRBJ1-2,CASSSGRYGYTF,TGTGCCAGCAGTTCGGGAAGATATGGCTACACCTTC
TRBV10-2,many,TRBD2,TRBJ2-7,CASSESGLAVSYEQYF,TGCGCCAGCAGTGAGTCGGGACTAGCGGTTTCCTACGAGCAGTACTTC
TRBV4-3,many,TRBD1,TRBJ2-7,CASSQTGGSYEQYF,TGCGCCAGCAGCCAGACAGGGGGGTCCTACGAGCAGTACTTC
TRBV7-2,many,-,TRBJ2-3,CASSFAIVSGGVDTQYF,TGTGCCAGCAGCTTCGCCATTGTTAGCGGAGGCGTAGATACGCAGTATTTT
TRBV2,-,TRBD2,TRBJ2-7,CAGRTSGREQYF,TGTGCCGGTAGGACTAGCGGGAGGGAGCAGTACTTC
TRBV4-3,many,TRBD2,TRBJ2-7,CASSLTGGYEQYF,TGCGCCAGCAGCCTGACGGGAGGTTACGAGCAGTACTTC
TRBV20-1,many,TRBD2,TRBJ2-1,CSASGTSGQINEQFF,TGCAGTGCTTCCGGGACTAGCGGGCAAATCAATGAGCAGTTCTTC
TRBV6-5,many,-,TRBJ2-6,CASSYEGSGANVLTF,TGTGCCAGCAGTTACGAGGGGTCTGGGGCCAACGTCCTGACTTTC
TRBV7-3,many,TRBD1,TRBJ1-1,CASSSGQGEAEAFF,TGTGCCAGCAGCTCCGGACAGGGGGAGGCTGAAGCTTTCTTT
TRBV15,many,-,TRBJ2-1,CATSEGVTLFEQFF,TGTGCCACCAGCGAGGGAGTTACCCTCTTTGAGCAGTTCTTC
TRBV7-9,many,-,TRBJ1-1,CASSHNAENTEAFF,TGTGCCAGCAGTCACAACGCAGAGAACACTGAAGCTTTCTTT
TRBV7-9,many,-,TRBJ2-7,CASSLREDSYEQYF,TGTGCCAGCAGCTTAAGGGAGGACTCCTACGAGCAGTACTTC
TRBV28,many,-,TRBJ2-3,CASSLTGEVDTQYF,TGTGCCAGCAGTTTAACAGGGGAGGTGGATACGCAGTATTTT
TRBV19,many,-,TRBJ2-3,CASSIPPDTQYF,TGTGCCAGCTCGATCCCACCAGATACGCAGTATTTT
TRBV20-1,many,TRBD2,TRBJ2-1,CSAGTSGHNEQFF,TGCAGTGCAGGGACTAGCGGGCACAATGAGCAGTTCTTC
TRBV20-1,many,-,TRBJ2-1,CSATGGGWSYNEQFF,TGCAGTGCTACTGGAGGGGGCTGGTCCTACAATGAGCAGTTCTTC
TRBV19,few,TRBD1,TRBJ2-1,CASSIRGLLNEQFF,TGTGCCAGTAGTATCAGGGGGCTATTAAATGAGCAGTTCTTC
TRBV15,many,TRBD1,TRBJ2-7,CATSGWDSGNEQYF,TGTGCCACCAGCGGCTGGGACAGCGGTAACGAGCAGTACTTC
TRBV7-9,many,TRBD1,TRBJ2-5,CASSSLDWQGVETQYF,TGTGCCAGCAGCTCGCTCGATTGGCAGGGGGTAGAGACCCAGTACTTC
TRBV28,many,TRBD2,TRBJ2-4,CATNRLAGGAKNIQYF,TGTGCCACCAACCGACTAGCGGGAGGAGCCAAAAACATTCAGTACTTC
TRBV29-1,many,TRBD1,TRBJ1-2,CSVWTGYNYGYTF,TGCAGCGTGTGGACAGGATATAACTATGGCTACACCTTC
TRBV7-9,many,TRBD2,TRBJ2-3,CASSPPTSGDTQYF,TGTGCCAGCAGCCCTCCGACTAGCGGGGATACGCAGTATTTT
TRBV3-1,many,-,TRBJ2-3,CASSQDQDSSTDTQYF,TGTGCCAGCAGCCAAGATCAGGATAGCTCCACAGATACGCAGTATTTT
TRBV20-1,many,TRBD1,TRBJ2-7,CQLGAGGEQYF,TGCCAATTGGGGGCAGGGGGCGAGCAGTACTTC
TRBV9,many,TRBD2,TRBJ2-3,CASSVEIALAGVSDTQYF,TGTGCCAGCAGCGTAGAGATAGCCCTAGCGGGAGTTTCAGATACGCAGTATTTT
TRBV5-1,many,TRBD1,TRBJ2-3,CASSLRGLLADTQYF,TGCGCCAGCAGCTTGAGGGGGCTCCTGGCAGATACGCAGTATTTT
TRBV25-1,many,-,TRBJ1-1,CASSVQGPATEAFF,TGTGCCAGCAGTGTTCAGGGGCCGGCCACTGAAGCTTTCTTT
TRBV3-1,many,TRBD1,TRBJ2-4,CASSQDNRGIAKNIQYF,TGTGCCAGCAGCCAAGACAACAGGGGGATAGCCAAAAACATTCAGTACTTC
TRBV6-2/TRBV6-3,-,TRBD1,TRBJ2-2,CASSYGPGQGSSGELFF,TGTGCCAGCAGTTACGGTCCGGGACAGGGTTCGTCCGGGGAGCTGTTTTTT
TRBV20-1,-,-,TRBJ2-2,CSARDGNREKWSGELFF,TGCAGTGCTAGAGATGGAAACCGGGAGAAATGGAGCGGGGAGCTGTTTTTT
TRBV12-5,many,-,TRBJ2-7,CASGLVMGEQYF,TGTGCTAGTGGTTTGGTAATGGGTGAGCAGTACTTC
TRBV6-4,many,-,TRBJ2-4,CASSEIPGHGNIQYF,TGTGCCAGCAGTGAGATACCGGGACACGGAAACATTCAGTACTTC
TRBV29-1,many,TRBD2,TRBJ2-7,CSVISSSGYEQYF,TGCAGCGTTATTAGCTCTAGCGGGTACGAGCAGTACTTC
TRBV11-2,few,-,TRBJ2-6,CASQSAGSGANVLTF,TGTGCCAGCCAAAGCGCGGGCTCTGGGGCCAACGTCCTGACTTTC
TRBV6-2/TRBV6-3,-,-,TRBJ1-2,CASKGTDYSYTF,TGTGCCAGCAAAGGGACGGATTATAGCTACACCTTC
TRBV20-1,many,TRBD2,TRBJ2-1,CSAQPLAGVFNEQFF,TGCAGTGCCCAGCCCCTAGCGGGAGTTTTCAATGAGCAGTTCTTC
TRBV30,few,-,TRBJ2-7,CAWSVGQAYEQYF,TGTGCCTGGAGTGTAGGCCAGGCCTACGAGCAGTACTTC
TRBV7-2,many,-,TRBJ2-3,CASSFSPDTQYF,TGTGCCAGCAGCTTCAGCCCGGATACGCAGTATTTT
TRBV11-2,many,-,TRBJ2-2,CASSLDRASNTGELFF,TGTGCCAGCAGCTTAGACCGTGCTTCCAACACCGGGGAGCTGTTTTTT
TRBV28,many,-,TRBJ1-5,CASSHQGRQPQHF,TGTGCCAGCAGTCATCAGGGGAGGCAGCCCCAGCATTTT
TRBV6-5,many,TRBD1,TRBJ2-6,CASSYTPGTGPFGANVLTF,TGTGCCAGCAGTTACACCCCGGGGACAGGACCCTTTGGGGCCAACGTCCTGACTTTC
TRBV15,many,-,TRBJ2-1,CATPTGKRLYNEQFF,TGTGCCACCCCCACAGGGAAAAGGCTGTACAATGAGCAGTTCTTC
TRBV11-2,many,-,TRBJ2-5,CASSLVMWQPNYQETQYF,TGTGCCAGCAGCTTAGTGATGTGGCAGCCCAATTACCAAGAGACCCAGTACTTC
TRBV25-1,many,-,TRBJ2-6,CASSDFIPTGSGANVLTF,TGTGCCAGCAGTGACTTCATACCGACAGGCTCTGGGGCCAACGTCCTGACTTTC
TRBV7-9,many,-,TRBJ2-2,CASSFYRGTNTGELFF,TGTGCCAGCAGCTTTTATCGGGGTACGAACACCGGGGAGCTGTTTTTT
TRBV7-2,many,-,TRBJ2-5,CASPRSRPWETQYF,TGTGCCAGCCCTCGGTCTAGGCCATGGGAGACCCAGTACTTC